Sequencing of this TCR beta chain was carried out in a study of blood T cell repertoires in COVID-19. About the research overall: Sites across the United States, Italy and Spain contributed samples from acute and convalescent COVID-19. T cells, B-cell-depleted T cells, or PBMCs supplied cDNA or gDNA.

Trimming took off 3 bases at V and 5 bases at J, with 8 bases between the two ends. Germline values: CDR1 MNHEY, CDR2 SMNVEV (reference sequence). This CDR3 spans 13 amino acids. This clone was detected many times. In the authors' methods: The assay estimated nucleated cells by amplifying reference gene primers. The data were produced by immunoSEQ multiplex PCR, yet TCRdb's version contains in-frame clones alone and is incomplete. For V, J and clone size, that table is used; D and trimming come from the DNA. Of 100,000 to 150,000 clones listed, around three quarters were seen once; the top ten hold around 37%.

The sequence derives from a man in his forties or fifties with active or convalescent COVID-19. The chain joins TRBV27 to TRBJ1-5, with D uncertain. Sequenced material: peripheral blood. The CDR3, as DNA: TGTGCCAGCAGTTTGAACATGGATCAGCCCCAGCATTTT. It encodes CASSLNMDQPQHF.